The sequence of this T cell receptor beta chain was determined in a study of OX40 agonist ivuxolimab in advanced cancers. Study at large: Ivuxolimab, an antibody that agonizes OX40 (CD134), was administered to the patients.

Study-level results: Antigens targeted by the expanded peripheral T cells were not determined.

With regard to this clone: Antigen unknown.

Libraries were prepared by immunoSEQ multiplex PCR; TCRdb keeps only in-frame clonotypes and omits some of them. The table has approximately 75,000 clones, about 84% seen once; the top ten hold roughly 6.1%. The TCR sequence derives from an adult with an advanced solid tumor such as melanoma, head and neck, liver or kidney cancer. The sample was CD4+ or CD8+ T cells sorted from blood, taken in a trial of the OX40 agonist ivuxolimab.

CDR3 protein: CSVTGTEDNYGYTF. The CDR3 nucleotides read TGCAGCGTGACCGGGACGGAAGATAACTATGGCTACACCTTC. The chain has TRBV29-1 and TRBJ1-2; D might be TRBD1 (5 bases). Trimming pared 6 bases from V and 1 base from J, leaving 15 bases between. This CDR3 is built from 14 residues. Germline V gene data show CDR1 as SQVTM and CDR2 as ANQGSEA.